This T cell receptor (beta chain) was sequenced during a study of T cells after yellow fever vaccination. One entry per CDR3 protein, called by TCRdb with MiXCR from the 5' RACE reads. The data show some 390,000 distinct CDR3 sequences, roughly a sixth seen once. Trimming took 0 bases from V and 1 from J, leaving 12 bases between them. Germline assignment: CDR1 DFQATT and CDR2 SNEGSKA (reference sequence). The CDR3 consists of 15 residues. Study outcomes and limitations: Researchers cautioned that FACS-sorted repertoires could harbor abundant clonotypes contaminating from the bulk population.

With respect to this clonotype: The antigen is unknown.

Sequencing used PBMCs, obtained before the yellow fever booster vaccination. This sequence was found in a man between 18 and 29 years old who received the YFV17D yellow fever vaccine. The chain carries TRBV20-1 and TRBJ1-1, with D uncertain. The CDR3 protein is CSARDPRSANTEAFF. In DNA form, the CDR3 reads TGCAGTGCTAGAGATCCCCGATCGGCGAACACTGAAGCTTTCTTT.